These T cell receptor beta chains were read from a single sample in a study of blood T cell repertoires in COVID-19. Assay used: immunoSEQ multiplex PCR; TCRdb lists only in-frame clones, some missing. This sample carries 350,000 to 450,000 clones, around 90% of them seen once, and the ten largest clones take 0.95% to 1.5%. Sequencing was performed on peripheral blood. The receptors stem from a man in his forties with acute or convalescent COVID-19. CDR3s leave out the opening cysteine and the closing phenylalanine or tryptophan. Clone sizes are given selectively: once, few, many, or a class where the clone is expanded.

CDR3: ASSLLGGRGRSEAF; V: TRBV28; size: .; J: TRBJ1-1
CDR3: ASSLEAGGYEQF; V: TRBV11-2; size: .; J: TRBJ2-1
CDR3: ASSQDYAYEQY; V: TRBV4-1; size: .; J: TRBJ2-7
CDR3: ASSLVGRVDTEAF; V: TRBV5-1; size: .; J: TRBJ1-1
CDR3: AGGGSLGYT; V: TRBV6-5; size: .; J: TRBJ1-2
CDR3: ASSYQDWSSPLH; V: TRBV6-2/TRBV6-3; size: few; J: TRBJ1-6
CDR3: ASSIDRVGPSSNQPQH; V: TRBV19; size: .; J: TRBJ1-5
CDR3: ASSLEGTGSGYT; V: TRBV7-2; size: .; J: TRBJ1-2
CDR3: ASSPARANAF; V: TRBV28; size: .; J: TRBJ1-1
CDR3: ASSQGGGGVSGNEQF; V: TRBV4-2; size: .; J: TRBJ2-1
CDR3: ASSLTGAGNTIY; V: TRBV6-5; size: .; J: TRBJ1-3
CDR3: ASSEAGLAGEETQY; V: TRBV6-4; size: once; J: TRBJ2-5
CDR3: ASSPGGLNNEQF; V: TRBV7-6; size: .; J: TRBJ2-1
CDR3: ATSATGSGNTIY; V: TRBV24-1; size: .; J: TRBJ1-3
CDR3: ASSLQGNTEAF; V: TRBV4-3; size: .; J: TRBJ1-1
CDR3: ASGPRQGLTDTQY; V: TRBV12-5; size: few; J: TRBJ2-3
CDR3: ASSLLCFRGVGTEAF; V: TRBV12-1; size: once; J: TRBJ1-1
CDR3: ATSRDLGSAGYEQY; V: TRBV15; size: few; J: TRBJ2-7
CDR3: ASSLRGALVEGYT; V: TRBV3-1/TRBV3-2; size: .; J: TRBJ1-2
CDR3: ASNYARGLEQF; V: TRBV12-3/TRBV12-4; size: once; J: TRBJ2-1
CDR3: ASSQDPQGSYNSPLH; V: TRBV4-2; size: .; J: TRBJ1-6
CDR3: ASSLKAVNTEAF; V: TRBV5-8; size: .; J: TRBJ1-1
CDR3: ASSRTFGGVYEQY; V: TRBV19; size: .; J: TRBJ2-7
CDR3: ASSLVPMSRTEAF; V: TRBV28; size: .; J: TRBJ1-1
CDR3: ATSQWVEQPQH; V: TRBV24-1; size: .; J: TRBJ1-5
CDR3: ASSRKTSSHGELF; V: TRBV6-6; size: once; J: TRBJ2-2
CDR3: ASAQGRNTDTQY; V: TRBV7-3; size: .; J: TRBJ2-3
CDR3: AWSGDSSYSGNTIY; V: TRBV30; size: .; J: TRBJ1-3
CDR3: ASSLGRGEQY; V: TRBV5-1; size: .; J: TRBJ2-7
CDR3: ASSLDRVREQF; V: TRBV13; size: once; J: TRBJ2-1
CDR3: ASSLGQYNQPQH; V: TRBV28; size: once; J: TRBJ1-5
CDR3: ASSEEQNSPLH; V: TRBV2; size: .; J: TRBJ1-6
CDR3: ASSVTRANTGELF; V: TRBV7-9; size: .; J: TRBJ2-2
CDR3: ATSRDLESTEAF; V: TRBV15; size: .; J: TRBJ1-1
CDR3: ASWDRDYEQY; V: TRBV28; size: .; J: TRBJ2-7
CDR3: ASSSVLGRGGDGYT; V: TRBV5-5; size: .; J: TRBJ1-2
CDR3: ASSSRQGYIKPQH; V: TRBV28; size: .; J: TRBJ1-5
CDR3: ASSPPGLAGSTDTQY; V: TRBV28; size: .; J: TRBJ2-3
CDR3: ASSLRDRVAF; V: TRBV28; size: .; J: TRBJ1-1
CDR3: ASSRGFGSYEQY; V: TRBV19; size: once; J: TRBJ2-7
CDR3: ASSGRDRDYNEQF; V: TRBV19; size: many; J: TRBJ2-1
CDR3: ASSLAGNNYGYT; V: TRBV11-2; size: .; J: TRBJ1-2
CDR3: ASSSSPRETQY; V: TRBV7-8; size: .; J: TRBJ2-5
CDR3: ASSMGLWEISNQPQH; V: TRBV28; size: once; J: TRBJ1-5
CDR3: ASSWTGGHGYT; V: TRBV28; size: .; J: TRBJ1-2
CDR3: ASSQGLYTGGHTDTQY; V: TRBV4-1; size: .; J: TRBJ2-3
CDR3: ATSDSRSSYNEQF; V: TRBV24-1; size: .; J: TRBJ2-1
CDR3: ASSPRPGGSTDTQY; V: TRBV18; size: once; J: TRBJ2-3
CDR3: ASSPEVILAPLH; V: TRBV6-6; size: .; J: TRBJ1-6
CDR3: ASSLWVRGGADLKDTQY; V: TRBV5-6; size: .; J: TRBJ2-3
CDR3: ASSLFGTGTNYGYT; V: TRBV28; size: .; J: TRBJ1-2
CDR3: ASGVRGSPVQPQH; V: TRBV28; size: .; J: TRBJ1-5
CDR3: AWSVLAGASGNTIY; V: TRBV30; size: .; J: TRBJ1-3
CDR3: AVGGDQGYGYT; V: TRBV19; size: .; J: TRBJ1-2